A single sample gave rise to the 31 T cell receptor beta chains below, sequenced in a study of neurological immune-mediated disorders. From the 5' RACE reads, TCRdb called clonotypes with MiXCR, one entry per CDR3 protein. The profile covers fewer than 35,000 distinct CDR3 sequences, with around 13% appearing a single time and around 2.5% taken by the ten largest. Time point here: longitudinal time-point 2. Sample: PBMCs. All receptors come from a woman between 35 and 50 years old in good health.

The chain employs TRBV24-1 and TRBJ2-7; 8 bases match TRBD1. Germline V lookup: CDR1 KGHDR, CDR2 SFDVKD. The CDR3 is 16 residues long. Trimming at V came to 3 bases and at J to 5 bases, leaving 11 bases not matched to a gene. The CDR3 region is CATSDSPDRAPHEQYF. Here the CDR3 DNA reads TGTGCCACCAGTGATAGCCCGGACAGGGCTCCGCACGAGCAGTACTTC.

This clonotype was recorded many times. The chain has TRBV4-3 and TRBJ2-5; D gene uncertain. The CDR3 covers 13 residues. Looked up from germline, CDR1 is LGHNA and CDR2 is YSLEER. V was clipped by 3 bases and J by 2 bases, with 7 bases between them. The CDR3 loop reads CASSQSPQETQYF. The CDR3 coding sequence is TGCGCCAGCAGCCAGTCCCCGCAAGAGACCCAGTACTTC.

This clonotype was detected ten times or more. V usage is TRBV5-6 and J usage is TRBJ2-1, with D uncertain. In germline, CDR1 is SGHDT, CDR2 YYEEEE. Trimming cost V 0 bases and J 0 bases, with 10 bases left between them. This CDR3 has 16 amino acids. The CDR3 DNA follows: TGTGCCAGCAGCTTGGTCGGCAGGAGCTCCTACAATGAGCAGTTCTTC. Amino acids: CASSLVGRSSYNEQFF.

This clonotype has ten or more counts. The chain employs TRBV5-1 and TRBJ2-7, with D possibly being TRBD2 (5 bases). The CDR3 is made up of 13 amino acids. V lost 1 base, J lost 3 bases, and 8 bases lay in between. CDR1 is SGHRS, CDR2 YFSETQ, per germline. CDR3 sequence: CASSLNRDYEQYF. The CDR3, as DNA: TGCGCCAGCAGCTTGAACCGGGACTACGAGCAGTACTTC.

There are many counts of this clonotype. The V gene is TRBV6-4, the J gene TRBJ2-1; D might be TRBD2 (5 bases). This CDR3 comprises 16 residues. The germline V gene has CDR1 MRHNA and CDR2 SNTAGT. V was trimmed by 0 bases and J by 4 bases, leaving 13 bases between them. The CDR3 reads CASSDSSLAPYNEQFF. In DNA form, the CDR3 reads TGTGCCAGCAGTGACTCGTCCCTAGCTCCATACAATGAGCAGTTCTTC.

In this sample, this clonotype turned up many times. The chain carries TRBV5-6 and TRBJ1-3; D ambiguous. Germline CDR1 and CDR2: SGHDT and YYEEEE. The CDR3 loop spans 15 amino acids. Trimming took off 1 base at V and 4 bases at J, with 12 bases between the two ends. CDR3: CASSLFTRAGNTIYF. The CDR3 coding sequence is TGTGCCAGCAGCTTGTTCACGCGTGCAGGAAACACCATATATTTT.

This clonotype occurred many times. This chain's CDR3 is CASSLSGAYGANVLTF. DNA for the CDR3: TGCGCCAGCAGCTTATCAGGGGCGTATGGGGCCAACGTCCTGACTTTC. The chain combines TRBV5-1 with TRBJ2-6; D is possibly TRBD1 (6 bases). The CDR3 extends over 16 amino acids. Germline CDR1 is SGHRS and CDR2 is YFSETQ. V gave up 2 bases and J gave up 3 bases, with 12 bases separating them.

This clonotype was found many times. V is TRBV20-1 and J is TRBJ2-2, with a tentative D call TRBD2 (5 bases). CDR1 and CDR2 (germline): DFQATT, SNEGSKA (reference sequence). The CDR3 runs to 11 residues. The V end was cut by 6 bases, the J end by 5 bases, with 7 bases between. The CDR3 region is CSAGETGELFF. CDR3 DNA: TGCAGTGCCGGGGAAACCGGGGAGCTGTTTTTT.

This clonotype was observed many times. V usage is TRBV6-5 and J usage is TRBJ2-6, with D unresolved. Trimming removed 2 bases from V and 2 bases from J, with 4 bases in between. This CDR3 comprises 14 residues. Germline V CDR1 and CDR2: MNHEY, SVGAGI. The CDR3 protein is CASSYRAGANVLTF. The CDR3 nucleotides are TGTGCCAGCAGTTACAGGGCTGGGGCCAACGTCCTGACTTTC.

This clonotype has a count of ten or more. The chain couples TRBV20-1 to TRBJ1-2; 9 positions match TRBD1. With V trimmed by 2 bases and J by 8 bases, 15 bases remained unmatched. CDR3 length: 16 amino acids. Germline V gene sequence: CDR1 DFQATT, CDR2 SNEGSKA (reference sequence). DNA for the CDR3: TGCAGTGCTAGACTCCCCCTAGGACAGGGGCTTAGGGGCTACACCTTC. This codes for CSARLPLGQGLRGYTF.

This clonotype has ten or more counts. J is TRBJ2-5 and V is TRBV2; D could derive from TRBD1 or TRBD2 (6 bases each). V shed 3 bases and J shed 7 bases, with 9 bases lying between them. The CDR3 has 12 amino acids. In germline, CDR1 is SNHLY, CDR2 FYNNEI. The CDR3 loop reads CASSDRGGTQYF. CDR3 bases: TGTGCCAGCAGTGACAGGGGAGGGACCCAGTACTTC.

This sequence joins TRBV25-1 and TRBJ2-3, with 7 bases identical to TRBD2. The germline V gene encodes CDR1 MGHDK and CDR2 SYGVNS. Trimming at V came to 3 bases and at J to 3 bases, leaving 0 bases not matched to a gene. The CDR3 contains 13 residues. Written as DNA, the CDR3 is TGTGCCAGCAGTGACGGGGGGACAGATACGCAGTATTTT. This codes for CASSDGGTDTQYF. Looking up the rest from reference TRBV25-1 and TRBJ2-3 gives the full variable domain: EADIYQTPRYLVIGTGKKITLECSQTMGHDKMYWYQQDPGMELHLIHYSYGVNSTEKGDLSSESTVSRIRTEHFPLTLESARPSHTSQYLCASSDGGTDTQYFGPGTRLTVL.

This clonotype was seen more than once but under ten times. The chain employs TRBV5-5 and TRBJ1-2, with D hard to call. Deletions cut 0 bases from V and 6 bases from J, with 12 bases between. Germline V gene lookup returns CDR1 SGHKS and CDR2 YYEKEE (reference sequence). This CDR3 has 14 amino acids. CDR3 sequence reads: CASSLERATDGYTF. The CDR3 DNA is TGTGCCAGCAGCTTGGAGAGGGCTACTGATGGCTACACCTTC.

This clonotype has at least ten counts. The V call is TRBV7-2, the J call TRBJ1-2; possible D gene TRBD1, 5 bases. Germline lookup yields CDR1 SGHTA and CDR2 FQGNSA. The CDR3 covers 15 residues. V gave up 1 base and J gave up 6 bases, with 15 bases separating them. DNA of the CDR3: TGTGCCAGCAGCTTAGTCCTAACCGGGGCGAATGGCTACACCTTC. It encodes CASSLVLTGANGYTF.

There are many counts of this clonotype. The V call is TRBV7-6, the J call TRBJ1-2; 10 nucleotides line up with TRBD1. CDR3 length: 17 residues. Germline V CDR1 and CDR2: SGHVS, FNYEAQ. The V and J ends lost 1 base and 6 bases, in that order; junction bases with no gene match: 11. This CDR3 is CASSLGLTGGFGDGYTF. CDR3 sequence (DNA): TGTGCCAGCAGCTTAGGCCTGACAGGGGGCTTTGGAGATGGCTACACCTTC.

This clonotype was counted at least ten times. V is TRBV2 and J is TRBJ1-2; tentative D call: TRBD1 (5 bases). This CDR3 is built from 14 residues. Germline CDR1 SNHLY, CDR2 FYNNEI. The V end was cut by 5 bases, the J end by 10 bases, with 20 bases between. CDR3 in DNA: TGTGCCAGCAGTACCCGGGACGGCCTCCGCGACTACACCTTC. This gives the protein CASSTRDGLRDYTF.

In regard to this clonotype: A junction end diverges from the germline sequence, so it may reflect a read error. The chain carries TRBV12-3 or TRBV12-4 and TRBJ1-2; D may be TRBD1 (5 bases). The CDR3 totals 14 residues. Here the CDR3 reads CAISLYGRVDGYTF. In DNA, the CDR3 is TGTGCCATCAGTTTATATGGCAGGGTGGACGGCTACACCTTC.

V and J are TRBV7-2 and TRBJ1-2, with 9 bases lining up with TRBD1. Germline values: CDR1 SGHTA, CDR2 FQGNSA. V lost 4 bases, J lost 3 bases, and 6 bases stayed unmatched. This CDR3 is built from 15 residues. CDR3 sequence reads: CASSSLQGAHYGYTF. CDR3 coding DNA: TGTGCCAGCAGCTCGTTACAGGGGGCGCACTATGGCTACACCTTC.

This clonotype appeared many times. The rearrangement joins TRBV7-2 to TRBJ2-1; D unclear. This CDR3 is built from 15 residues. V lost 5 bases and J lost 4, with 15 bases in between. The germline CDR1 and CDR2 sequences are SGHTA and FQGNSA. The CDR3: CASSPRSQSYNEQFF. Here the CDR3 DNA reads TGTGCCAGCAGCCCCCGGTCCCAGTCTTACAATGAGCAGTTCTTC. Together with reference TRBV7-2 and TRBJ2-1, the CDR3 gives the full variable domain: GAGVSQSPSNKVTEKGKDVELRCDPISGHTALYWYRQSLGQGLEFLIYFQGNSAPDKSGLPSDRFSAERTGGSVSTLTIQRTQQEDSAVYLCASSPRSQSYNEQFFGPGTRLTVL.

This clonotype was counted many times. The chain couples TRBV9 to TRBJ2-1; TRBD2 is a possible D gene (6 bases). Germline V CDR1 and CDR2: SGDLS, YYNGEE. The CDR3 totals 14 residues. V was clipped by 4 bases and J by 8 bases, with 16 bases between them. CDR3 DNA: TGTGCCAGCAGCCCGAGCACTAGCCTCCATGAGCAGTTCTTC. Translating it yields CASSPSTSLHEQFF.

This clonotype was observed many times. The rearrangement joins TRBV7-2 to TRBJ2-3; TRBD2 aligns across 11 bases. The germline gives CDR1 SGHTA, CDR2 FQGNSA. V lost 8 bases to trimming and J lost 2 bases; unmatched junction nucleotides: 9. CDR3 length: 16 residues. DNA for the CDR3: TGTGCCAGCCGGACCAATAGCGGGGGGGCCACAGATACGCAGTATTTT. Amino acids: CASRTNSGGATDTQYF.

In its sample, this clonotype was seen many times. This chain links TRBV24-1 with TRBJ1-2; D call uncertain. Trimming shortened V by 4 bases and J by 7 bases, and 9 bases separated the two germline ends. This CDR3 spans 12 amino acids. Germline V CDR1 and CDR2: KGHDR, SFDVKD. The CDR3 DNA is TGTGCCACCAGTGAACGAGGGTCTGGCTACACCTTC. Amino acids: CATSERGSGYTF.

This clonotype was seen at least ten times. The rearrangement links TRBV10-1 to TRBJ2-6; TRBD2 agrees at 7 bases. Trimming cost V 8 bases and J 7 bases; bases outside gene matches: 17. This CDR3 is 17 amino acids long. Germline V gene lookup returns CDR1 WNHNN and CDR2 SYGVQD (reference sequence). In nucleotides, the CDR3 is TGCGCCAGCGGCAGCGGGAACAGGAGCGCGGTAGCCAACGTCCTGACTTTC. Residues: CASGSGNRSAVANVLTF.

This clonotype was found a few times. V gene TRBV19 combines with J gene TRBJ1-1; a possible D gene is TRBD1 (5 bases). The CDR3 has 15 residues. V was shortened by 7 bases and J by 5 bases, with 20 bases between the two germline ends. Germline V CDR1 and CDR2: LNHDA, SQIVND (reference sequence). In nucleotides, the CDR3 is TGTGCCAGTATTCCACGGCAGGGAACGAGAACTGAAGCTTTCTTT. This gives the protein CASIPRQGTRTEAFF.

Many counts were recorded for this clonotype. The chain couples TRBV5-1 to TRBJ1-6, with a weak D call TRBD1 (6 bases). V was cut by 0 bases and J by 9 bases, with 13 bases left in between. The CDR3 has 15 residues. Germline CDR1 is SGHRS and CDR2 is YFSETQ. DNA for the CDR3: TGCGCCAGCAGCTTGGCCGCGGACAGCGGTTCACCCCTCCACTTT. It encodes CASSLAADSGSPLHF.

In its sample, this clonotype was seen many times. V gene TRBV6-2 or TRBV6-3 combines with J gene TRBJ2-2; D unclear. V shed 2 bases and J shed 0 bases, with 1 base lying between them. There are 13 residues in the CDR3. The germline V gene has CDR1 MNHEY and CDR2 SVGEGT. CDR3 protein: CASSYANTGELFF. The CDR3 nucleotides are TGTGCCAGCAGTTACGCGAACACCGGGGAGCTGTTTTTT.

There are many counts of this clonotype. The chain employs TRBV6-4 and TRBJ1-2; perhaps TRBD1 as D (5 bases). V lost 0 bases, J lost 4 bases, and 18 bases lay in between. The germline V gene encodes CDR1 MRHNA and CDR2 SNTAGT. The CDR3 is made up of 17 amino acids. The CDR3 region is CASSDSKLGRDSYGYTF. The CDR3 nucleotides are TGTGCCAGCAGTGACTCGAAATTAGGAAGGGACTCCTATGGCTACACCTTC.

This clonotype was seen ten or more times. The chain joins TRBV6-5 to TRBJ2-7; D is unresolved. This CDR3 contains 16 residues. V dropped 6 bases and J dropped 2 bases, with 20 bases sitting between them. Germline V gene lookup returns CDR1 MNHEY and CDR2 SVGAGI. The CDR3 sequence is CASSLTIQDTAYEQYF. The DNA for the CDR3 is TGTGCCAGCAGCCTGACCATCCAAGATACCGCCTACGAGCAGTACTTC.

Only a few counts were recorded for this clonotype. The chain joins TRBV6-1 to TRBJ1-5; a possible D gene is TRBD1 (5 bases). The CDR3 loop spans 15 amino acids. V was shortened by 1 base and J by 2 bases, with 9 bases between the two germline ends. The germline V gene encodes CDR1 MNHNS and CDR2 SASEGT. CDR3 sequence: CASSEGGMGNQPQHF. DNA of the CDR3: TGTGCCAGCAGTGAAGGGGGGATGGGCAATCAGCCCCAGCATTTT.

This clonotype occurred a few times. The rearrangement links TRBV5-5 to TRBJ1-5, with no clear D. There are 16 residues in the CDR3. The germline gives CDR1 SGHKS, CDR2 YYEKEE (reference sequence). V lost 0 bases and J 0 bases, leaving 10 bases between the germline ends. CDR3 amino acids: CASSLGHRISNQPQHF. The CDR3 nucleotides read TGTGCCAGCAGCTTGGGGCACCGGATTAGCAATCAGCCCCAGCATTTT.

On this clonotype: One junction end disagrees with the germline gene, perhaps due to a read error. The gene calls are TRBV7-2 and TRBJ2-7; 8 bases agree with TRBD2. CDR3 length: 14 residues. In germline, CDR1 is SGHTA, CDR2 FQGNSA. CDR3: CASSLRGGAGEQYF. The CDR3 nucleotides read TGTGCTAGCAGCTTACGGGGGGGGGCTGGTGAGCAGTACTTC.